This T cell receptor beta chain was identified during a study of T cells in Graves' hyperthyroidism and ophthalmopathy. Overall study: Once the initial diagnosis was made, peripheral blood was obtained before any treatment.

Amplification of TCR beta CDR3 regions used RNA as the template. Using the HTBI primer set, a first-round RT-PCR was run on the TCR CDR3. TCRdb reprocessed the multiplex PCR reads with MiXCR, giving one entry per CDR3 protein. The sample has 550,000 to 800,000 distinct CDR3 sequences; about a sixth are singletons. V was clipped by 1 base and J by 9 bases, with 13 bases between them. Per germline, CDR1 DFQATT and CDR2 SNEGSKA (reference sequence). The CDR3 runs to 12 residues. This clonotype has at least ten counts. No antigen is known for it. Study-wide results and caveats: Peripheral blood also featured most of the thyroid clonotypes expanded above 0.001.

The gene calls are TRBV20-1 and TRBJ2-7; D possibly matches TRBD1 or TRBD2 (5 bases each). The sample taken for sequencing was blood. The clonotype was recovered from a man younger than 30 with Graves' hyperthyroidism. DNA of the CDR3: TGCAGTGCTAGAGCGGGCCGGGGCCCGCAGTACTTC. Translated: CSARAGRGPQYF.